This T cell receptor (beta chain) was identified during a study of CXCR3-negative and CXCR3-positive naive CD8 T cells. Triplicate sorts of 300,000 cells per CD8+ subset. A note on this clonotype: Its antigen is as yet unknown.

Findings and limits, study-wide: Memory cells diverged, while naive CXCR3-positive and CXCR3-negative cells had similar TRBV-TRBJ usage.

CDR3 length: 15 residues. Germline V lookup: CDR1 DFQATT, CDR2 SNEGSKA (reference sequence). The study made its TRB cDNA libraries by 5' RACE, adding UMI labels. TCRdb re-called the 5' RACE reads and gives one entry per CDR3 protein, without DNA. This sample's clone table lists 37,000 or so distinct CDR3 sequences. This chain uses TRBV20-1 with TRBJ2-7; TCRdb outputs TRBD2, but without DNA this stays unchecked. Sequencing input: memory CD8+ T cells from blood. This clonotype originated in a human donor in good health. Some clones in this sample may be carry-over from other donors' samples. The CDR3 sequence is CSFWGDAAGRYEQYF.